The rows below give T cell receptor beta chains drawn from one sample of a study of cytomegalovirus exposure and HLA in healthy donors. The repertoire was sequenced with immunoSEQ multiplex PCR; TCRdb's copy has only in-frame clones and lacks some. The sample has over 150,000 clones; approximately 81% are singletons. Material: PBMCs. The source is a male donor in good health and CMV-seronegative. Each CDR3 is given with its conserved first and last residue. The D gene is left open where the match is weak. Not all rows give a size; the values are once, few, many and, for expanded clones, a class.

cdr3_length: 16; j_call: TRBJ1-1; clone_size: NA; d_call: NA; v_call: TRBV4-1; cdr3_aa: CASSHQRQAPNPEAFF; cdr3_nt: TGCGCCAGCAGCCACCAAAGACAGGCTCCAAACCCTGAAGCTTTCTTT
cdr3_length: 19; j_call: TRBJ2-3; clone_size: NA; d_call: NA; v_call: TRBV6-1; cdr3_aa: CASSAGGYRFISGTDTQYF; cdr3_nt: TGTGCCAGCAGTGCTGGCGGATACAGGTTTATATCCGGCACAGATACGCAGTATTTT
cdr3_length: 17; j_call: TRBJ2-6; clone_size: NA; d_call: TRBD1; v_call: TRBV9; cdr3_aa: CASSPRTGNSGANVLTF; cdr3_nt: TGTGCCAGCAGCCCTCGGACAGGGAACTCTGGGGCCAACGTCCTGACTTTC
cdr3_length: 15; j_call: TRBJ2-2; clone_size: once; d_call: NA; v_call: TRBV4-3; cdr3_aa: CASSQDQAVPGELFF; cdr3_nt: TGCGCCAGCAGCCAAGATCAAGCTGTCCCCGGGGAGCTGTTTTTT
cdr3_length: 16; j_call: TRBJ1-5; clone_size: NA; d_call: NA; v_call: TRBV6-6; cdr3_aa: CASSYLGGYSNQPQHF; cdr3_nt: TGTGCCAGCAGTTACTTAGGCGGCTATAGCAATCAGCCCCAGCATTTT
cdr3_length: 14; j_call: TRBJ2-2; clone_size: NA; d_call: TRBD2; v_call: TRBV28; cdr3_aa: CASIPGGRAGELFF; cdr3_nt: TGTGCCAGCATACCGGGGGGGCGAGCCGGGGAGCTGTTTTTT
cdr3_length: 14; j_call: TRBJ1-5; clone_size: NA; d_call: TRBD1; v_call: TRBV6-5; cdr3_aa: CASSGRQGYQPQHF; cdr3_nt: TGTGCCAGCAGTGGACGACAGGGCTATCAGCCCCAGCATTTT
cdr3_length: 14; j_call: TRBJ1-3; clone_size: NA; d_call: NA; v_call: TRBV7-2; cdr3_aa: CASSLDRAGNTIYF; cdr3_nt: TGTGCCAGCAGCTTAGACAGGGCTGGAAACACCATATATTTT
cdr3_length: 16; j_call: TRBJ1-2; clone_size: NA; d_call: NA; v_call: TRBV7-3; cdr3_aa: CASSLTSAGGANGYTF; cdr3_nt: TGTGCCAGCAGCTTAACAAGTGCGGGAGGGGCAAATGGCTACACCTTC
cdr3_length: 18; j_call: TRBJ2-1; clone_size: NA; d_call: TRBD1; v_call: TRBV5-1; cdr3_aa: CASSLFPKPGQGADEQFF; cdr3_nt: TGCGCCAGCAGCTTATTTCCTAAGCCGGGACAGGGGGCGGATGAGCAGTTCTTC
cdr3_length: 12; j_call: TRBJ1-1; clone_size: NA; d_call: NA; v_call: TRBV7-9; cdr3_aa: CSSSRGNTEAFF; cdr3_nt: TGTTCCAGCAGCCGGGGAAACACTGAAGCTTTCTTT
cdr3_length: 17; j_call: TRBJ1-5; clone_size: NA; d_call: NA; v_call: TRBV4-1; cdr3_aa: CASSQDRDFGSNQPQHF; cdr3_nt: TGCGCCAGCAGCCAAGATCGAGACTTCGGTAGCAATCAGCCCCAGCATTTT
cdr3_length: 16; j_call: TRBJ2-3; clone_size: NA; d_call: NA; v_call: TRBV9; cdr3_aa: CASSVASRMNTDTQYF; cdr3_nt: TGTGCCAGCAGCGTAGCTAGTAGGATGAACACAGATACGCAGTATTTT
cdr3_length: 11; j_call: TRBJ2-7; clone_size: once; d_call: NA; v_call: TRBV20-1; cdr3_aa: CSATLVYEQYF; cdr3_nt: TGCAGTGCTACCTTAGTTTACGAGCAGTACTTC
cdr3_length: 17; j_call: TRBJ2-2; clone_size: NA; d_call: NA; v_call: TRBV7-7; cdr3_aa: CASSYGFEESNTGELFF; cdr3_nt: TGTGCTAGCAGCTACGGGTTTGAGGAAAGCAACACCGGGGAGCTGTTTTTT
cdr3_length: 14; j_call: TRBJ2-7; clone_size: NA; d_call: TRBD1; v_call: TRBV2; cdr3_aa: CASSSRTGMVEQYF; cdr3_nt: TGTGCCAGCAGTTCCCGGACAGGGATGGTCGAGCAGTACTTC
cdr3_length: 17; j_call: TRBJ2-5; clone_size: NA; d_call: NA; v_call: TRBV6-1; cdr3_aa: CASSELGLLGLQETQYF; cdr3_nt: TGTGCCAGCAGTGAATTGGGGTTGCTCGGACTCCAAGAGACCCAGTACTTC
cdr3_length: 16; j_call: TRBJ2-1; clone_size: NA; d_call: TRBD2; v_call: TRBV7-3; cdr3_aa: CASSLPGGPIGNEQFF; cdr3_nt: TGTGCCAGCAGCTTGCCGGGGGGGCCGATCGGCAATGAGCAGTTCTTC
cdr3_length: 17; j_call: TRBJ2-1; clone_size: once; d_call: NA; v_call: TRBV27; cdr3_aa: CASSRILGGPSYNEQFF; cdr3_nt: TGTGCCAGCAGTCGCATATTGGGGGGGCCGTCCTACAATGAGCAGTTCTTC
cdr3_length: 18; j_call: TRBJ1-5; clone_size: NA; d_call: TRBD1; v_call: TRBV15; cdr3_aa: CATSRSHQQGAGNQPQHF; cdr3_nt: TGTGCCACCAGCCGCAGCCACCAACAGGGGGCAGGTAATCAGCCCCAGCATTTT
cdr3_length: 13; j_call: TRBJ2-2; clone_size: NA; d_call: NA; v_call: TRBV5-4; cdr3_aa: CASSLGGFGELFF; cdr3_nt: TGTGCCAGCAGCTTGGGAGGTTTCGGGGAGCTGTTTTTT
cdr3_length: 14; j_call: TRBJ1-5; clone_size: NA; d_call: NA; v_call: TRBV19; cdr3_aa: CASSSERGGQPQHF; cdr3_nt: TGTGCCAGTAGCTCCGAGAGGGGGGGTCAGCCCCAGCATTTT
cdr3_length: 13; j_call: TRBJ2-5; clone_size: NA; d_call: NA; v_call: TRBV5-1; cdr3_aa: CASSSTNQETQYF; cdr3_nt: TGCGCCAGCAGCTCGACAAACCAAGAGACCCAGTACTTC
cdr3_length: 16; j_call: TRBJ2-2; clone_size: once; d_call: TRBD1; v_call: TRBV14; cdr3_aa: CASSQTGQGNTGELFF; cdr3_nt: TGTGCCAGCAGCCAAACAGGACAGGGGAACACCGGGGAGCTGTTTTTT
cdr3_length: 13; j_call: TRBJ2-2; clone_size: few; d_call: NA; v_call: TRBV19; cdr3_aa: CASMRHNTGELFF; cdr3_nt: TGTGCCAGTATGCGACACAACACCGGGGAGCTGTTTTTT
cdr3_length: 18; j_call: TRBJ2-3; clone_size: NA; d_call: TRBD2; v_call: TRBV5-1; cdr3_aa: CASSLAGTSGGSTDTQYF; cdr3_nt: TGCGCCAGCAGCTTAGCCGGGACTAGCGGGGGGAGCACAGATACGCAGTATTTT
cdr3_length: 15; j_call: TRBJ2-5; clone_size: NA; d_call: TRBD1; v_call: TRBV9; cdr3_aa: CASSVGQGGQETQYF; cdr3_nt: TGTGCCAGCAGCGTAGGACAGGGGGGCCAAGAGACCCAGTACTTC
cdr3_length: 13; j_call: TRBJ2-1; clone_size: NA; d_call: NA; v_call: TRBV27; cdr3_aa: CASSLSLRDEQFF; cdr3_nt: TGTGCCAGCAGTTTATCTCTTCGGGATGAGCAGTTCTTC
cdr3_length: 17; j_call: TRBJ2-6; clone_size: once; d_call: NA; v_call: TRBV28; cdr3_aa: CASSPNQGIPGANVLTF; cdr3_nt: TGTGCCAGCAGTCCAAACCAGGGAATCCCTGGGGCCAACGTCCTGACTTTC
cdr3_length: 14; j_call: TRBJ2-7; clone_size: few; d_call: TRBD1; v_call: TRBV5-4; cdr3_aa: CASSPGQGYYEQYF; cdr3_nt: TGTGCCAGCAGCCCAGGACAGGGATACTACGAGCAGTACTTC
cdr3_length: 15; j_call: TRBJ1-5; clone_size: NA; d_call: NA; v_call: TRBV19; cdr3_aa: CASRGAGWGNQPQHF; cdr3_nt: TGTGCCAGTAGGGGGGCGGGTTGGGGCAATCAGCCCCAGCATTTT
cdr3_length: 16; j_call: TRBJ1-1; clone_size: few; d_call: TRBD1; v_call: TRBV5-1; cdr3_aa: CASSLKAGGMNTEAFF; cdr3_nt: TGCGCCAGCAGCTTGAAGGCAGGGGGCATGAACACTGAAGCTTTCTTT
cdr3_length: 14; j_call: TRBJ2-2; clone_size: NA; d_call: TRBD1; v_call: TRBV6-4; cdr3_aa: CASSSRTGSRELFF; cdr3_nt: TGTGCCAGCAGTTCCAGGACAGGGTCCCGGGAGCTGTTTTTT
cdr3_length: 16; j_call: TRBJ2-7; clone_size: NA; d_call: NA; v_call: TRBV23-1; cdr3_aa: CASPDPGQSSSYEQYF; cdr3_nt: TGCGCCAGCCCTGACCCGGGACAATCAAGCTCCTACGAGCAGTACTTC
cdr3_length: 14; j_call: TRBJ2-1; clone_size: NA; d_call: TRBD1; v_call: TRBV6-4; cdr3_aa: CASSQNTGVNEQFF; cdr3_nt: TGTGCCAGCAGCCAGAATACAGGGGTCAATGAGCAGTTCTTC
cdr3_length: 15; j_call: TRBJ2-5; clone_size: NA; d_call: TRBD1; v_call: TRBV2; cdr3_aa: CATGQGAIGQETQYF; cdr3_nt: TGTGCCACCGGACAGGGGGCGATCGGGCAAGAGACCCAGTACTTC
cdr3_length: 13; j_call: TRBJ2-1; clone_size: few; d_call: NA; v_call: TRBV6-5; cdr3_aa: CASSYSLPNEQFF; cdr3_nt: TGTGCCAGCAGTTACTCCCTCCCCAATGAGCAGTTCTTC
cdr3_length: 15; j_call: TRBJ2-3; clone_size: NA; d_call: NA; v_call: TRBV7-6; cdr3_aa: CASSRSSGSTDTQYF; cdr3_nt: TGTGCCAGCAGCCGGTCCAGCGGTAGCACAGATACGCAGTATTTT
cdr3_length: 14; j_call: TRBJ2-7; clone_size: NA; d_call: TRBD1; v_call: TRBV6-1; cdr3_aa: CASSVRDRAHEQYF; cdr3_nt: TGTGCCAGCAGTGTTAGGGACAGGGCCCACGAGCAGTACTTC